This TCR beta chain was captured by sequencing in a study of identical twins. The CDR3 contains 13 residues. In germline, CDR1 is MDHEN, CDR2 SYDVKM. Trimming left V 4 bases short and J 8 bases short, with 15 bases between. Each cDNA held unique molecular identifiers, and template switching gave it a universal primer site. TCRdb recomputed calls from the 5' RACE reads with MiXCR, one row per CDR3 protein. The sample lists 460,000 or so distinct CDR3 sequences; 13% to 15% were seen once. Findings and limits, study-wide: Where out-of-frame alpha sequences were twin-shared, they showed excess low generation probability. The abundant beta clonotypes from cord blood had fewer insertions, and memory repertoires had none of this.

This clonotype was recorded a few times. Its antigen is undetermined. The data were also submitted as part of a second study, on yellow fever vaccine responses in identical twins.

Sample: CD4+ T cells sorted from blood. The receptor's source is a woman aged 18-29 years in good health. The chain couples TRBV28 to TRBJ2-7; TRBD1 is a possible D gene (5 bases). CDR3 in DNA: TGTGCCAGCAGTTCTCAGGGCACCCGAAAGCAGTACTTC. This codes for CASSSQGTRKQYF.